A selection of T cell receptor beta chains follows, all from one sample in a study of human T cells and chemical hapten exposure. TCRdb processed the RACE reads anew with MiXCR; each CDR3 protein has one entry. Of fewer than 300,000 distinct CDR3 sequences detected, about 8.6% appear once; the ten largest clones hold approximately 2.3%. Sequencing used whole blood, obtained in connection with sensitization to the hapten diphenylcyclopropenone (DPC). The receptors stem from a woman aged 40-49 years with alopecia areata. Some clones in this sample may be carry-over from other donors' samples. CDR3s include the opening cysteine and the closing phenylalanine or tryptophan. The D gene is left open where the match is weak. Not all rows give a size; the values are once, few, many and, for expanded clones, a class.

v_gene,abundance,j_gene,d_gene,CDR3nt,CDR3aa
TRBV6-5,few,TRBJ1-4,NA,TGTGCCAGCAGTGACACTATCAAACTGTTTTTT,CASSDTIKLFF
TRBV29-1,NA,TRBJ2-7,TRBD2,TGCAGCGTTGAGGGAGGGCACTACGAGCAGTACTTC,CSVEGGHYEQYF
TRBV20-1,many,TRBJ1-3,NA,TGCAGTGCTCATGGGCCGAACCACTCTGGAAACACCATATATTTT,CSAHGPNHSGNTIYF
TRBV7-3,many,TRBJ2-1,TRBD2,TGTGCCAGCAGCCCAACTAGCGGACCCTACAATGAGCAGTTCTTC,CASSPTSGPYNEQFF
TRBV7-2,NA,TRBJ2-1,TRBD1,TGTGCCAGCAGCCCCGCCACCAGGGACAGAAGGAATGAGCAGTTCTTC,CASSPATRDRRNEQFF
TRBV7-3,few,TRBJ2-2,NA,TGTGCCAGCAGCTTACTCGGGGGCTCCGGGGAGCTGTTTTTT,CASSLLGGSGELFF
TRBV6-2/TRBV6-3,NA,TRBJ2-7,NA,TGTGCCAGCAGTTCTTATACGGACGTCCGCGAGCAGTACTTC,CASSSYTDVREQYF
TRBV7-9,few,TRBJ1-1,NA,TGTGCCAGCAGCGCCGGACCGACTGTGAACACTGAAGCTTTCTTT,CASSAGPTVNTEAFF
TRBV28,NA,TRBJ2-7,NA,TGTGCCAGCAGTCCGCCCGGTGCGAGTTACGAGCAGTACTTC,CASSPPGASYEQYF
TRBV6-2/TRBV6-3,few,TRBJ1-5,NA,TGTGCCGCCCGCGGGGGAGGGTTCGGCAATCAGCCCCAGCATTTT,CAARGGGFGNQPQHF
TRBV6-2/TRBV6-3,NA,TRBJ1-2,NA,TGTGCCAACTCCCGGTGGCAGGACTATGGCTACACCTTC,CANSRWQDYGYTF
TRBV20-1,few,TRBJ2-3,NA,TGCAGTGCCGCTTTGGGGGGCATTAACACAGATACGCAGTATTTT,CSAALGGINTDTQYF
TRBV5-6,NA,TRBJ2-7,TRBD1,TGTGCCAGCAGCTTGGACCCGACAGGGGCAAGGTCTCCGCAGTACTTC,CASSLDPTGARSPQYF
TRBV2,few,TRBJ1-2,NA,TGTGCCAGCAGTGAAGAGGGTGGCTACACCTTC,CASSEEGGYTF
TRBV12-3/TRBV12-4,NA,TRBJ2-2,NA,TGTGCCAGCAGTTTCGGGGGCAGGACCGGGGAGCTGTTTTTT,CASSFGGRTGELFF
TRBV28,few,TRBJ2-7,NA,TGTGCCAGCAGTTTAGGACCGGTGGGGTACGAGCAGTACTTC,CASSLGPVGYEQYF
TRBV29-1,many,TRBJ2-1,TRBD2,TGCAGCGTCACCGAGGCTAGCGGGATTTCGCCAAACGGAAACAATGAGCAGTTCTTC,CSVTEASGISPNGNNEQFF
TRBV6-2/TRBV6-3,NA,TRBJ2-1,NA,TGTGCCAGCATCTCCGACCGGGGGCTCTATGAGCAGTTCTTC,CASISDRGLYEQFF
TRBV3-1,many,TRBJ1-1,NA,TGTGCCAGCAGCCAAGGGGTCACTGAAGCTTTCTTT,CASSQGVTEAFF
TRBV20-1,many,TRBJ1-5,TRBD1,TGCAGTGCTACCTCCGGGACAGGGGGCAGTCAGCCCCAGCATTTT,CSATSGTGGSQPQHF
TRBV29-1,few,TRBJ2-5,NA,TGCAGCGTTGAAGAGGCCGAGCAAGAGACCCAGTACTTC,CSVEEAEQETQYF
TRBV9,NA,TRBJ1-5,NA,TGTGCCAGCAGCGTAGAGCGGCCCCAGCATTTT,CASSVERPQHF
TRBV27,NA,TRBJ1-6,NA,TGTGCCGGCAGTTTGCAGATTCATAATTCACCCCTCCACTTT,CAGSLQIHNSPLHF
TRBV6-5,few,TRBJ2-7,NA,TGTGCCAGCAGTTACTCTTTTTTAAGGCACGAGCAGTACTTC,CASSYSFLRHEQYF
TRBV29-1,NA,TRBJ2-7,NA,TGCAGCGTTGGAGACGGGGCGGGCTCCTACGAGCAGTACTTC,CSVGDGAGSYEQYF
TRBV7-2,NA,TRBJ1-2,NA,TGTGCCAGCAGCTTACAGGGCTTATTGGATGGCTACACCTTC,CASSLQGLLDGYTF
TRBV4-2,NA,TRBJ2-7,NA,TGTGCCAGCAGCCAAGTTTTGGAGTCAGGCGAGCAGTACTTC,CASSQVLESGEQYF
TRBV12-3/TRBV12-4,NA,TRBJ2-2,NA,TGTGCCAGCAGCCGAACCCAGCATACCGGGGAGCTGTTTTTT,CASSRTQHTGELFF
TRBV5-6,NA,TRBJ2-5,NA,TGTGCCAGCAGCTCAGGCAGACCCCAAGAGACCCAGTACTTC,CASSSGRPQETQYF
TRBV20-1,NA,TRBJ1-5,NA,TGCAGTGCTAGGGACAGCTACAATCAGCCCCAGCATTTT,CSARDSYNQPQHF
TRBV12-3/TRBV12-4,few,TRBJ1-5,NA,TGTGCCAGCAGTTGGACACCCCATAGCAATCAGCCCCAGCATTTT,CASSWTPHSNQPQHF
TRBV5-1,many,TRBJ2-3,NA,TGCGCCAGCAGCTTGGATATAGATACGCAGTATTTT,CASSLDIDTQYF
TRBV9,NA,TRBJ2-7,TRBD2,TGTGCCAGCAGCGTAGGTCTAGCGGGAGGGGACGAGCAGTACTTC,CASSVGLAGGDEQYF
TRBV9,NA,TRBJ2-3,NA,TGTGCCAGCAGCGTAGGTGGAAGGGGGGCAGATACGCAGTATTTT,CASSVGGRGADTQYF
TRBV27,few,TRBJ2-2,NA,TGTGCCAGCAGTTTGGATTGGAGACCCCCCGGGGAGCTGTTTTTT,CASSLDWRPPGELFF
TRBV6-2/TRBV6-3,few,TRBJ2-3,NA,TGTGCCAGCAGTTCCTCGATCGTTAGCACAGATACGCAGTATTTT,CASSSSIVSTDTQYF
TRBV5-1,NA,TRBJ1-5,NA,TGCGCCAGCAGCTTGGCGCCAGGGACCCAGCCCCAGCATTTT,CASSLAPGTQPQHF
TRBV3-1,NA,TRBJ2-7,TRBD2,TGTGCCAGCAGCCTTCCGGGACTAGCGGGAGCAGTGCAGTACTTC,CASSLPGLAGAVQYF
TRBV18,once,TRBJ1-5,NA,TGTGCCAGCTCACCAGGGTTTGAGCCCCAGCATTTT,CASSPGFEPQHF
TRBV7-6,many,TRBJ2-5,TRBD2,TGTGCCAGCAGCCATCGACTAGCGGGAGGGCTGGAGACCCAGTACTTC,CASSHRLAGGLETQYF
TRBV6-2/TRBV6-3,many,TRBJ1-1,NA,TGTGCCAGCAGCCGCTTCTTGACTGAAGCTTTCTTT,CASSRFLTEAFF
TRBV5-1,many,TRBJ1-2,NA,TGCGCCAGCACCCGGGGTTTGGCAGGCACGGATGGCTACACCTTC,CASTRGLAGTDGYTF
TRBV7-9,few,TRBJ1-6,NA,TGTGCCAGCAGCTTAGAGGGGGAATCACCCCTCCACTTT,CASSLEGESPLHF
TRBV28,NA,TRBJ2-5,NA,TGTGCCAGCAGTTTTTGGCAGGGAGTTGAAGGGACCCAGTACTTC,CASSFWQGVEGTQYF
TRBV6-1,NA,TRBJ1-5,TRBD1,TGTGCCAGCAGAGTGGACAGGTTTAGCAATCAGCCCCAGCATTTT,CASRVDRFSNQPQHF
TRBV5-1,NA,TRBJ2-7,TRBD2,TGCGCCAGCAGCGAGAGCGGGACTCCCAACGAGCAGTACTTC,CASSESGTPNEQYF
TRBV6-5,few,TRBJ2-7,NA,TGTGCCAGCAGTTACTCGGTTAGCGATCCCTACGAGCAGTACTTC,CASSYSVSDPYEQYF
TRBV27,few,TRBJ2-5,NA,TGTGCCAGCGCAGGATCAACTTTCGGTGAGAAGACCCAGTACTTC,CASAGSTFGEKTQYF
TRBV6-1,few,TRBJ2-7,NA,TGTGCCAGCAGACTATGGACGGACCGGGCTTCCTACGAGCAGTACTTC,CASRLWTDRASYEQYF
TRBV20-1,few,TRBJ1-1,TRBD1,TGCAGTGCTAGAGATGGGAGACAGGGTGAAGCTTTCTTT,CSARDGRQGEAFF
TRBV10-3,NA,TRBJ1-2,NA,TGTGCCATCAAGCCCGCACAGGTCGTTCATGGCTACACCTTC,CAIKPAQVVHGYTF